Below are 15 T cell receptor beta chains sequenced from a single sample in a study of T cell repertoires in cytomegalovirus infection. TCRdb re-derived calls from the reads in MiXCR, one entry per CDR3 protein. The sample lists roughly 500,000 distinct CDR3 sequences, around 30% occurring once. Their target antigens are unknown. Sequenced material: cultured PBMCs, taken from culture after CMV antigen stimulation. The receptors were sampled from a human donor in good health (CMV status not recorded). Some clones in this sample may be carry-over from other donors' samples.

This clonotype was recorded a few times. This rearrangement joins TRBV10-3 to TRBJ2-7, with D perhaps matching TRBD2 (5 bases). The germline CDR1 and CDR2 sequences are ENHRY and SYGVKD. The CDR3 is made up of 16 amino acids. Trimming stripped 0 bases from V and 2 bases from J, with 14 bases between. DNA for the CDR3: TGTGCCATCAGTGAGTCAAGAGGCGGACTCACCTACGAGCAGTACTTC. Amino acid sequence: CAISESRGGLTYEQYF.

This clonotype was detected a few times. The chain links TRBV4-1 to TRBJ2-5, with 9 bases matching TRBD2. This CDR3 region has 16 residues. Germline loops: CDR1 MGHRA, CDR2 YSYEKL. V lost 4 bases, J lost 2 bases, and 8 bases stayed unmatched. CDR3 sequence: CASSRSSGDQQETQYF. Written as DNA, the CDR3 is TGCGCCAGCAGCCGATCTAGCGGGGACCAGCAAGAGACCCAGTACTTC.

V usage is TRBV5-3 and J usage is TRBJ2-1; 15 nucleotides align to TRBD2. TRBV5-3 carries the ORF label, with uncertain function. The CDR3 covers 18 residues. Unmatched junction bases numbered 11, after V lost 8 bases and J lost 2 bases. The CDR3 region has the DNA TGTGCCAGCACCACGGAGGGACTAGCGGGAGGAACCTACAATGAGCAGTTCTTC. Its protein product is CASTTEGLAGGTYNEQFF.

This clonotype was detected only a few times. In nucleotides, the CDR3 is TGTGCCAGCAGTTACGGGCGGCTGTCTTCGTATGAGCAGTTCTTC. Amino acids: CASSYGRLSSYEQFF. V is TRBV6-5 and J is TRBJ2-1, with no clear D. V was pared by 2 bases and J by 8 bases, with 16 bases between. The CDR3 consists of 15 residues. Germline assignment: CDR1 MNHEY and CDR2 SVGAGI.

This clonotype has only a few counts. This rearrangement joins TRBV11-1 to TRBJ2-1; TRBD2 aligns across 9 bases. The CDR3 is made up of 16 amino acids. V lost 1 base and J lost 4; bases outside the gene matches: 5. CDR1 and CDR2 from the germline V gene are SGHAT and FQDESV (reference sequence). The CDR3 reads CASSLGAGGRYNEQFF. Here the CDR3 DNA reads TGTGCCAGCAGCTTAGGAGCGGGAGGCCGATACAATGAGCAGTTCTTC.

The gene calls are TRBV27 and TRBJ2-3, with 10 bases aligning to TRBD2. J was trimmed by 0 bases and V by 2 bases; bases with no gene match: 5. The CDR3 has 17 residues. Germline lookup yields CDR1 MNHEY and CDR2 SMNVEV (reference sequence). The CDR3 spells CASSLDLTSGSTDTQYF. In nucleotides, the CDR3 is TGTGCCAGCAGTTTAGATTTGACTAGCGGGAGCACAGATACGCAGTATTTT.

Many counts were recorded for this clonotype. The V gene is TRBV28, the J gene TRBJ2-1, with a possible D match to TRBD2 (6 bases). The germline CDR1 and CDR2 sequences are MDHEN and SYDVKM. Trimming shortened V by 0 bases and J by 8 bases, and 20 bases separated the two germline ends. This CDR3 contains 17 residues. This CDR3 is CASSLWAPSEAAHEQFF. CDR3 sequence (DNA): TGTGCCAGCAGTTTATGGGCACCTAGCGAAGCCGCCCATGAGCAGTTCTTC.

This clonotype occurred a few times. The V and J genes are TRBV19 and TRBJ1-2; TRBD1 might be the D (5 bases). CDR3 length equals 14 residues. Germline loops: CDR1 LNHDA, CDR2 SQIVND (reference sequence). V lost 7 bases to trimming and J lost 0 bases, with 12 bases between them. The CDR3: CASILRGSNYGYTF. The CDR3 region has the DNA TGTGCCAGTATATTAAGGGGATCTAACTATGGCTACACCTTC.

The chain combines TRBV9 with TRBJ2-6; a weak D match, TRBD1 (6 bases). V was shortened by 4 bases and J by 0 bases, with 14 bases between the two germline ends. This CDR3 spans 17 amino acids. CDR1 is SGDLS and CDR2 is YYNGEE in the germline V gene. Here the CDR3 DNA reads TGTGCCAGCAGCCCCCGACAGGCTAGCTCTGGGGCCAACGTCCTGACTTTC. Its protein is CASSPRQASSGANVLTF.

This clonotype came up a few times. The CDR3 loop reads CATARSTDTQYF. CDR3 nucleotide sequence: TGTGCCACCGCTAGGAGCACAGATACGCAGTATTTT. This chain links TRBV6-2 or TRBV6-3 with TRBJ2-3; D call uncertain. The germline V gene has CDR1 MNHEY and CDR2 SVGEGT. Between the trimmed V and J ends, which lost 10 bases and 0 bases, there was a span of 8 bases. This CDR3 comprises 12 residues.

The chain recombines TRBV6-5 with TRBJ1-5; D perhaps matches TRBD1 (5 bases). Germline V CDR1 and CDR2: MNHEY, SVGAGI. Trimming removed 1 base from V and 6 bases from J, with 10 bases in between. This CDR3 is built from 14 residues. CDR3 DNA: TGTGCCAGCAGTTACTACGGGGGGACTCAGCCCCAGCATTTT. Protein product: CASSYYGGTQPQHF.

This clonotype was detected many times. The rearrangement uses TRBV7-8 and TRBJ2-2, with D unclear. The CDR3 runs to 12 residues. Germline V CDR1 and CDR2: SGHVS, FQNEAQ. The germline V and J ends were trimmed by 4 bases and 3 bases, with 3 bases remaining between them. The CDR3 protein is CASSSYTGELFF. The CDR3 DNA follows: TGTGCCAGCAGCTCTTACACCGGGGAGCTGTTTTTT.

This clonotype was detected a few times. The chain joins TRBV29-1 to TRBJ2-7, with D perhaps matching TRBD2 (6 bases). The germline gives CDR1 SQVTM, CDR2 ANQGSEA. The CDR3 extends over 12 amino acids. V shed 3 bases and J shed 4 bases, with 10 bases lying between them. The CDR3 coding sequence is TGCAGCGTTGAGGGGGACTCTTACGAGCAGTACTTC. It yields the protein CSVEGDSYEQYF.

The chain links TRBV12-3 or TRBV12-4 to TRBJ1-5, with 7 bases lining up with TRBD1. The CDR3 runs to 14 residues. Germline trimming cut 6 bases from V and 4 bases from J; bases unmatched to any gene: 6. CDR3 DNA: TGTGCCAGCAGACTCTCCAGGGGGAATCAGCCCCAGCATTTT. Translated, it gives CASRLSRGNQPQHF.

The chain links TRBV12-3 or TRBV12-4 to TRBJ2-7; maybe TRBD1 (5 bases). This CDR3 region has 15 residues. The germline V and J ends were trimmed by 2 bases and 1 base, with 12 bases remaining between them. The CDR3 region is CASSLQGSMSYEQYF. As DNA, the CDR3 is TGTGCCAGCAGTTTACAGGGTTCAATGTCCTACGAGCAGTACTTC.